The 9 T cell receptor beta chains given below trace back to one sample, sequenced in a study of blood T cell repertoires in COVID-19. The table came from immunoSEQ multiplex PCR; TCRdb's copy has only in-frame clones and leaves some out. The sample holds some 240,000 clones; 80% are singletons and the top ten take around 7.3%. Sequences were obtained from peripheral blood. Source of these receptors: a woman aged 70-85 years with acute or convalescent COVID-19.

The chain uses TRBV19 and TRBJ1-5; TRBD1 agrees at 9 bases. This CDR3 contains 15 residues. The V segment lost 6 bases and the J segment 6 bases; nucleotides outside the gene matches: 9. Per germline, CDR1 LNHDA and CDR2 SQIVND (reference sequence). In nucleotides, the CDR3 is TGTGCCAGTAGGCTAACAGGGGGCAGAGGTCAGCCCCAGCATTTT. Translation: CASRLTGGRGQPQHF.

This chain links TRBV6-5 with TRBJ2-5, with 8 nucleotides matching TRBD2. The germline CDR1 and CDR2 sequences are MNHEY and SVGAGI. V dropped 5 bases and J dropped 5; count of bases not matched to a gene: 7. The CDR3 loop spans 14 amino acids. DNA of the CDR3: TGTGCCAGCAGTCCACGACTAGCGAGGGAGACCCAGTACTTC. Translated, it gives CASSPRLARETQYF.

Here the CDR3 reads CASSYHSNRAEQYF. CDR3 DNA sequence: TGTGCCAGCAGTTATCACAGCAACCGCGCCGAGCAGTACTTC. The V gene is TRBV6-2 or TRBV6-3, the J gene TRBJ2-7, with D uncertain. This CDR3 comprises 14 residues. Trimming pared 3 bases from V and 6 bases from J, leaving 15 bases between. CDR1 is MNHEY and CDR2 is SVGEGT in the germline V gene.

The chain uses TRBV2 and TRBJ1-3; 7 bases line up with TRBD1. Germline CDR1 is SNHLY and CDR2 is FYNNEI. Losses at the gene ends were 2 bases for V and 2 bases for J; bases not matched to a gene: 6. The CDR3 extends over 16 amino acids. The CDR3 DNA follows: TGTGCCAGCAGTGAAAGTTTCAGGGGGACTGGAAACACCATATATTTT. This encodes CASSESFRGTGNTIYF.

The gene calls are TRBV19 and TRBJ1-2; 9 nucleotides agree with TRBD1. The V and J ends lost 9 bases and 8 bases, in that order; junction bases with no gene match: 7. The CDR3 totals 12 residues. Germline V lookup: CDR1 LNHDA, CDR2 SQIVND (reference sequence). This CDR3 reads CASYHRGQGYTF. The CDR3 bases are TGTGCCAGCTATCACAGGGGGCAAGGCTACACCTTC.

The chain uses TRBV12-3 or TRBV12-4 and TRBJ2-7; D is perhaps TRBD2 (6 bases). The length of the CDR3 is 13 residues. V was pared by 4 bases and J by 6 bases, with 13 bases between. This chain's CDR3 is CASSWGVGVEQYF. DNA for the CDR3: TGTGCCAGCAGTTGGGGGGTTGGGGTCGAGCAGTACTTC.

This clone has ten or more counts. V usage is TRBV7-9 and J usage is TRBJ2-7; the match to TRBD1 covers 10 bases. This CDR3 has 14 amino acids. Germline CDR1 and CDR2: SEHNR and FQNEAQ (reference sequence). V shed 5 bases, J shed 3 bases, and the junction held 4 bases outside the gene matches. DNA for the CDR3: TGTGCCAGCAGCCGACAGGGGGCGAACTACGAGCAGTACTTC. Amino acid sequence: CASSRQGANYEQYF.

The V and J genes are TRBV4-1 and TRBJ2-3; 7 bases match TRBD1. The CDR3 extends over 15 amino acids. Trimming at V came to 0 bases and at J to 1 base, leaving 1 base not matched to a gene. Germline V gives CDR1 MGHRA, CDR2 YSYEKL. The CDR3 here is CASSQEGTGTDTQYF. CDR3 bases: TGCGCCAGCAGCCAAGAGGGGACAGGCACAGATACGCAGTATTTT.

Here the CDR3 DNA reads TGTGCCAGCAGCTCCCAGCGGGGGGGGAATGAGCAGTTCTTC. Its protein is CASSSQRGGNEQFF. The rearrangement links TRBV9 to TRBJ2-1; 10 nucleotides line up with TRBD2. The trim removed 4 bases at V and 7 bases at J, leaving 5 bases unmatched. Germline V gives CDR1 SGDLS, CDR2 YYNGEE. The CDR3 sequence is 14 residues long. The whole variable domain, filled in from reference TRBV9 and TRBJ2-1, reads DSGVTQTPKHLITATGQRVTLRCSPRSGDLSVYWYQQSLDQGLQFLIQYYNGEERAKGNILERFSAQQFPDLHSELNLSSLELGDSALYFCASSSQRGGNEQFFGPGTRLTVL.